Presented here are 16 T cell receptor beta chains from one specimen sequenced in a study of CD8 T cells in ankylosing spondylitis. TCRdb processed the 5' RACE reads anew with MiXCR; each CDR3 protein has one entry. The table has approximately 250,000 distinct CDR3 sequences, roughly a tenth seen once. The sequenced material came from blood, either unsorted or a sorted T cell fraction (not recorded which). The receptors come from a male donor with ankylosing spondylitis or in good health (not recorded which).

This clonotype was found many times. The genes are TRBV6-1 and TRBJ1-1; the D gene is possibly TRBD1 (5 bases). Germline assignment: CDR1 MNHNS and CDR2 SASEGT. Deletions cut 11 bases from V and 3 bases from J, with 19 bases between. This CDR3 has 14 amino acids. CDR3 bases: TGTGCCGGCACGGAGGGACCGTCGGACACTGAAGCTTTCTTT. Residues: CAGTEGPSDTEAFF.

Ten or more counts support this clonotype. The chain couples TRBV20-1 to TRBJ2-3; TRBD2 matches 12 bases. Germline-derived CDR1 and CDR2 are DFQATT and SNEGSKA (reference sequence). Trimming cost V 3 bases and J 7 bases; bases outside gene matches: 8. This CDR3 region has 15 residues. DNA of the CDR3: TGCAGTGCTAGGGGGCTAGCGGGGGGGCTGAATACGCAGTATTTT. Translation: CSARGLAGGLNTQYF.

The gene calls are TRBV7-9 and TRBJ2-3; D tentatively fits TRBD1 or TRBD2 (5 bases each). The germline V gene has CDR1 SEHNR and CDR2 FQNEAQ (reference sequence). The CDR3 consists of 13 residues. Between the trimmed V and J ends, which lost 5 bases and 3 bases, there was a span of 9 bases. CDR3 sequence reads: CASSLRETDTQYF. CDR3 coding DNA: TGTGCCAGCAGCCTCAGGGAGACAGATACGCAGTATTTT.

The chain carries TRBV4-1 and TRBJ2-5, with TRBD2 matching over 8 bases. Germline CDR1 and CDR2: MGHRA and YSYEKL. V shed 3 bases, J shed 7 bases, and the junction held 25 bases outside the gene matches. This CDR3 region has 20 residues. In DNA, the CDR3 is TGCGCCAGCAGCCAGGTAGAACGCCTAGCGGGCTCGGGCGTCTTGCGGACCCAGTACTTC. Its protein is CASSQVERLAGSGVLRTQYF.

This clonotype was seen more than once but under ten times. The chain employs TRBV29-1 and TRBJ1-2; no firm D call. Germline loops: CDR1 SQVTM, CDR2 ANQGSEA. The CDR3 has 11 residues. The ends were cut back, 4 bases at V and 4 bases at J, with 7 bases in the middle. For the CDR3, the DNA is TGCAGCGTTGGACAAAGCTATGGCTACACCTTC. It translates to CSVGQSYGYTF.

There are many counts of this clonotype. This chain uses TRBV20-1 with TRBJ1-1; 9 nucleotides line up with TRBD1. CDR3 length equals 13 residues. Germline V gene lookup returns CDR1 DFQATT and CDR2 SNEGSKA (reference sequence). The junction had 2 bases not matched to a gene; V was cut back by 5 bases and J by 1 base. Written as DNA, the CDR3 is TGCAGTGCTTGGGGACAGGGGAACACTGAAGCTTTCTTT. Protein product: CSAWGQGNTEAFF.

At least ten counts were recorded for this clonotype. The chain uses TRBV12-3 or TRBV12-4 and TRBJ1-5; D possibly corresponds to TRBD1 (5 bases). CDR3 length: 15 amino acids. Trimming left V 3 bases short and J 3 bases short, with 12 bases between. The CDR3 DNA follows: TGTGCCAGCAGTTTTTACAGGCAGGACAATCAGCCCCAGCATTTT. Its protein product is CASSFYRQDNQPQHF.

This clonotype appeared many times. This chain joins TRBV6-5 and TRBJ2-2; a weak D match, TRBD2 (6 bases). The CDR3 is made up of 15 amino acids. V lost 0 bases and J 1 base, leaving 6 bases between the germline ends. Germline loops: CDR1 MNHEY, CDR2 SVGAGI. CDR3 protein: CASSYSGGNTGELFF. The DNA for the CDR3 is TGTGCCAGCAGTTACTCCGGGGGGAACACCGGGGAGCTGTTTTTT.

This chain uses TRBV7-9 with TRBJ2-4; tentative D call: TRBD1 (6 bases). Germline-derived CDR1 and CDR2 are SEHNR and FQNEAQ (reference sequence). CDR3 length: 15 amino acids. The V and J ends lost 1 base and 3 bases respectively, with 10 bases between them. CDR3 DNA: TGTGCCAGCAGCTTAGGACAGGCCGACAAAAACATTCAGTACTTC. Amino acid sequence: CASSLGQADKNIQYF.

This clonotype appeared many times. The chain joins TRBV5-6 to TRBJ2-5; D tentatively fits TRBD1 or TRBD2 (5 bases each). The germline V gene has CDR1 SGHDT and CDR2 YYEEEE. Trimming pared 2 bases from V and 5 bases from J, leaving 13 bases between. The CDR3 has 14 amino acids. The CDR3 DNA reads as TGTGCCAGCAGCTTTGGTGGGGGTTGGGAGACCCAGTACTTC. It translates to CASSFGGGWETQYF.

The sample holds many counts of this clonotype. Written as DNA, the CDR3 is TGTGCCTGGAGTGTGAGAGATACGCAGTATTTT. Its protein product is CAWSVRDTQYF. The chain carries TRBV30 and TRBJ2-3; D is unresolved. This CDR3 is 11 amino acids long. V was trimmed by 0 bases and J by 5 bases, leaving 3 bases between them. Germline V lookup: CDR1 GTSNPN, CDR2 SVGIG (reference sequence). The full variable domain, rest sourced from reference TRBV30 and TRBJ2-3, is SQTIHQWPATLVQPVGSPLSLECTVEGTSNPNLYWYRQAAGRGLQLLFYSVGIGQISSEVPQNLSASRPQDRQFILSSKKLLLSDSGFYLCAWSVRDTQYFGPGTRLTVL.

About this clonotype itself: Since a much larger clone is just one base distant, this may be a read error. The genes are TRBV29-1 and TRBJ2-1; D is unclear. The CDR3 length is 10 residues. CDR1 is SQVTM and CDR2 is ANQGSEA in the germline V gene. CDR3 sequence reads: CGVDRDEQFF. For the CDR3, the DNA is TGCGGCGTTGATCGGGATGAGCAGTTCTTC.

This clonotype was counted many times. This chain joins TRBV20-1 and TRBJ1-4; a weak D match, TRBD1 (5 bases). This CDR3 has 11 amino acids. CDR1 is DFQATT and CDR2 is SNEGSKA in the germline V gene (reference sequence). In DNA form, the CDR3 reads TGCACCGGGGCGACTAATGAAAAACTGTTTTTT. This translates into CTGATNEKLFF.

This clonotype was observed at least ten times. The chain links TRBV20-1 to TRBJ1-3; 7 bases line up with TRBD1. V shed 1 base, J shed 4 bases, and the junction held 4 bases outside the gene matches. The CDR3 is made up of 14 amino acids. Germline CDR1 reads DFQATT; CDR2 reads SNEGSKA (reference sequence). CDR3 in amino acids: CSARGQGGGNTIYF. CDR3 DNA sequence: TGCAGTGCTAGAGGACAGGGCGGAGGAAACACCATATATTTT.

V is TRBV4-1 and J is TRBJ1-5, with 8 bases aligning to TRBD1. Looked up from germline, CDR1 is MGHRA and CDR2 is YSYEKL. V shed 1 base, J shed 4 bases, and the junction held 9 bases outside the gene matches. The CDR3 runs 17 residues. CDR3 nucleotides: TGCGCCAGCAGCCAAGGGGGTCAGGGGGCCCCGAATCAGCCCCAGCATTTT. Translating it yields CASSQGGQGAPNQPQHF.

This clonotype was seen a handful of times. This chain connects TRBV12-3 or TRBV12-4 to TRBJ1-2, with a possible D match to TRBD1 (5 bases). Trimming left V 5 bases short and J 2 bases short, with 15 bases between. The CDR3 has 15 residues. The CDR3 sequence is CASSPAGGANYGYTF. In DNA form, the CDR3 reads TGTGCCAGCAGTCCGGCGGGAGGGGCCAACTATGGCTACACCTTC.